This record looks at one TCR beta chain sequence and its context. This sample is drawn from a study of cytomegalovirus exposure and HLA in healthy donors. Germline CDR1 and CDR2: SGHRS and YFSETQ. The CDR3 has 15 residues. V dropped 2 bases and J dropped 5; count of bases not matched to a gene: 9. Using immunoSEQ multiplex PCR, the repertoire was profiled, and TCRdb retains in-frame clones only, with some absent. The sample contains 70,000 to 80,000 clones, 94% of which appear only once. The sequencing sample was made of PBMCs. This TCR derives from a woman younger than 35 in good health and CMV-seropositive. This rearrangement joins TRBV5-1 to TRBJ2-5; 7 positions agree with TRBD2. The CDR3 DNA is TGCGCCAGCAGCTTCGGTGGGGGGGATCAGGAGACCCAGTACTTC. It specifies CASSFGGGDQETQYF.